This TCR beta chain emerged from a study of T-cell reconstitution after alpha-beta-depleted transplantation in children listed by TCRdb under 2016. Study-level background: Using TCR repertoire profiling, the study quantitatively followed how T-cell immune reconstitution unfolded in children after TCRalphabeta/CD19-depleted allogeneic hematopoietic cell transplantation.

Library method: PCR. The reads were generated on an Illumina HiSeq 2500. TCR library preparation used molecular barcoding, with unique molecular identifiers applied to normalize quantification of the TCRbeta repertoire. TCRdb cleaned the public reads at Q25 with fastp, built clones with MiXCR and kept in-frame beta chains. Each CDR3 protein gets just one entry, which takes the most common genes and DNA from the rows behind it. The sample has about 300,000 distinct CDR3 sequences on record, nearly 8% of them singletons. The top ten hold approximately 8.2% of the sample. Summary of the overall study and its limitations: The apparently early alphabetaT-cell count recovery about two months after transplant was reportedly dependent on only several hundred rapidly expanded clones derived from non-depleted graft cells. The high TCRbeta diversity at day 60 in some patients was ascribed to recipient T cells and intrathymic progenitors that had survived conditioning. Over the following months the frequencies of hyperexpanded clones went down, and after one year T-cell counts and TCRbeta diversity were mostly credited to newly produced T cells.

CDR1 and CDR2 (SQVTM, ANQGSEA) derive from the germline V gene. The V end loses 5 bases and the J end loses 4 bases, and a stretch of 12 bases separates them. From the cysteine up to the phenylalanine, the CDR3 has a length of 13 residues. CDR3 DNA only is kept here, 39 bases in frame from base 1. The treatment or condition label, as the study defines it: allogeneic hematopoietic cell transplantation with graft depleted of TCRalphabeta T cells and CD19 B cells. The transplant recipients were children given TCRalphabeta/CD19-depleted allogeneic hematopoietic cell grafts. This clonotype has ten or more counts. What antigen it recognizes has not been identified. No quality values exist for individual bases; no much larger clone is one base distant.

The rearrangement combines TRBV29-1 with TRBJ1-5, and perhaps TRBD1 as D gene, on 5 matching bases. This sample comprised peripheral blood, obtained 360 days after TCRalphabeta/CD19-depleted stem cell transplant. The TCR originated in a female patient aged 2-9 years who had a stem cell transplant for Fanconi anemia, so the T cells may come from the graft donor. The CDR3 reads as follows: CSVSWGGNQPQHF. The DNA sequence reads TGCAGCGTTAGCTGGGGCGGGAATCAGCCCCAGCATTTT.